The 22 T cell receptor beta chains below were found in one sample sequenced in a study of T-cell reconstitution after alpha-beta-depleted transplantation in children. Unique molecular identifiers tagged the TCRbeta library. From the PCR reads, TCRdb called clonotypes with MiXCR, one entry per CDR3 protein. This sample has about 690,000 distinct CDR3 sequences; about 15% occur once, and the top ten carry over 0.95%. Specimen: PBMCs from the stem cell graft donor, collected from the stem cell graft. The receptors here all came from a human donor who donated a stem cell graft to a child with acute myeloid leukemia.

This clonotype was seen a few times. CDR3 sequence (DNA): TGTGCCAGCAGTTTATGGAAACTAGCGGCGTACCAAGAGACCCAGTACTTC. It is translated as CASSLWKLAAYQETQYF. The V and J genes are TRBV28 and TRBJ2-5, with 8 bases fitting TRBD2. The V segment lost 0 bases and the J segment 0 bases; nucleotides outside the gene matches: 6. This CDR3 is built from 17 residues. Germline V lookup: CDR1 MDHEN, CDR2 SYDVKM.

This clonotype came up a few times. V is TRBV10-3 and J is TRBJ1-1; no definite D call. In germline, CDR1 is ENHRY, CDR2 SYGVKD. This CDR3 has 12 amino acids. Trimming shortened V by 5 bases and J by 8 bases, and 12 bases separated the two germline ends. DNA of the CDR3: TGTGCCATCAGTCCGGGCCTCCCCGAAGCTTTCTTT. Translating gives CAISPGLPEAFF.

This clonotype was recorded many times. The CDR3 nucleotides are TGCAGTGCTAGAGATGGGGGCAGTTCACCCCTCCACTTT. Encoded protein: CSARDGGSSPLHF. The chain uses TRBV20-1 and TRBJ1-6; TRBD1 is a possible D gene (6 bases). This CDR3 region has 13 residues. Trimming stripped 0 bases from V and 9 bases from J, with 9 bases between. CDR1 is DFQATT, CDR2 SNEGSKA, per germline (reference sequence).

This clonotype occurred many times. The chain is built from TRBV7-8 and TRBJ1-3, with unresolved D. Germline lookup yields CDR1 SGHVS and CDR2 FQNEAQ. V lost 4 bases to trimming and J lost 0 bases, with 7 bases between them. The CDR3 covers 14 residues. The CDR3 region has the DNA TGTGCCAGCAGCTCCCCCTACTCTGGAAACACCATATATTTT. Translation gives CASSSPYSGNTIYF.

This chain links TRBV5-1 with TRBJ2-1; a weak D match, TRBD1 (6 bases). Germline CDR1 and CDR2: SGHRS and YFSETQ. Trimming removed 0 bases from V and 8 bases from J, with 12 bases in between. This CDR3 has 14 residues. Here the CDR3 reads CASSLEVRGHEQFF. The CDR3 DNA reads TGCGCCAGCAGCTTGGAAGTCAGGGGCCATGAGCAGTTCTTC. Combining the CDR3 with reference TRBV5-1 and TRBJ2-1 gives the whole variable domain KAGVTQTPRYLIKTRGQQVTLSCSPISGHRSVSWYQQTPGQGLQFLFEYFSETQRNKGNFPGRFSGRQFSNSRSEMNVSTLELGDSALYLCASSLEVRGHEQFFGPGTRLTVL.

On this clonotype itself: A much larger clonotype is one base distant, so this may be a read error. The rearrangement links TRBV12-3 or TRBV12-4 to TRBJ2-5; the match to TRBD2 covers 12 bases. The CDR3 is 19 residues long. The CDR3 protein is CTSSQPTGGGLAGQETQYF. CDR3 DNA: TGTACCAGCAGCCAACCTACAGGGGGCGGACTAGCGGGACAAGAGACCCAGTACTTC.

The CDR3 reads CASITVRRAEAFF. DNA for the CDR3: TGTGCCAGCATCACCGTTAGGAGAGCTGAAGCTTTCTTT. The rearrangement uses TRBV21-1 and TRBJ1-1. TRBV21-1 is a documented pseudogene. The CDR3 consists of 13 residues.

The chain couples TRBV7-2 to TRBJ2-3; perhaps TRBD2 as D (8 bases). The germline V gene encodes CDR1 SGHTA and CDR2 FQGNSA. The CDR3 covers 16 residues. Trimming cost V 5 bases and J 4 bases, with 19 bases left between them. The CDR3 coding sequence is TGTGCCAGCAGCGATAGGGGGCGGGGGGACGCAGATACGCAGTATTTT. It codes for CASSDRGRGDADTQYF.

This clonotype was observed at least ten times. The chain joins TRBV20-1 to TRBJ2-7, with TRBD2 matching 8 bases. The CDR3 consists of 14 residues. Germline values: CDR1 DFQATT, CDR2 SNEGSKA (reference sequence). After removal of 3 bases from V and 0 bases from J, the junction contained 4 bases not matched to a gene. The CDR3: CSASSGTSSYEQYF. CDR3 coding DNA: TGCAGTGCTAGTAGCGGGACCAGCTCCTACGAGCAGTACTTC.

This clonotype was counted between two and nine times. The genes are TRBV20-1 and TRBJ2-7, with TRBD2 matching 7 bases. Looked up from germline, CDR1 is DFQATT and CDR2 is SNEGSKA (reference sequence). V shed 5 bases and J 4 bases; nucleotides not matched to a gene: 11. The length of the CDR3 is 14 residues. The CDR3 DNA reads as TGCAGTGCTGCCGTTCCGGGAGGCAGGTACGAGCAGTACTTC. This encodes CSAAVPGGRYEQYF.

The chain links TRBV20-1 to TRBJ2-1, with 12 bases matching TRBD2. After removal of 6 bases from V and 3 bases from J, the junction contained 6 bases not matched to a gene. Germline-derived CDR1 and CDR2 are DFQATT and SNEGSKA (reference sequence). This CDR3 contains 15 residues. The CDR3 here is CSARLAGAHYNEQFF. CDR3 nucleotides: TGCAGTGCACGACTAGCGGGGGCCCACTACAATGAGCAGTTCTTC.

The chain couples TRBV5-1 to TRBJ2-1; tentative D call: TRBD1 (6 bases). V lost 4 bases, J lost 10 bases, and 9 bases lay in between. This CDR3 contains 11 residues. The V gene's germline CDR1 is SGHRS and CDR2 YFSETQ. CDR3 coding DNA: TGCGCCAGCAGCACCGGGACAGAGCAGTTCTTC. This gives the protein CASSTGTEQFF.

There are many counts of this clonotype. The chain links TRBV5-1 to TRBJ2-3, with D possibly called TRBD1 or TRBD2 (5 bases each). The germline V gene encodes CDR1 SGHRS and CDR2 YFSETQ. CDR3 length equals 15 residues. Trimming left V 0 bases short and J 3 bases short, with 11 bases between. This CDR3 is CASSLARDRTDTQYF. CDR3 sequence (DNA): TGCGCCAGCAGCTTGGCCAGGGACCGGACAGATACGCAGTATTTT.

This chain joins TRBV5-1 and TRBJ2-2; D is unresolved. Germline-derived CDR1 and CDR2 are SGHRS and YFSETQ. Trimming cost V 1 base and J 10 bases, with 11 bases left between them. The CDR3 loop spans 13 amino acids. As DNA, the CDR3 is TGCGCCAGCAGCTTGTCCGGCGCCGAGGAGCTGTTTTTT. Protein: CASSLSGAEELFF.

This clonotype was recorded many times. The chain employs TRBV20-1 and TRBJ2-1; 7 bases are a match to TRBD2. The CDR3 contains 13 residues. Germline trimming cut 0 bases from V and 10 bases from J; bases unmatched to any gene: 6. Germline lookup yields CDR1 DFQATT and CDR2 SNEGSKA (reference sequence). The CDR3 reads CSARDRGEVEQFF. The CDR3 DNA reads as TGCAGTGCTAGAGATCGGGGGGAGGTCGAGCAGTTCTTC.

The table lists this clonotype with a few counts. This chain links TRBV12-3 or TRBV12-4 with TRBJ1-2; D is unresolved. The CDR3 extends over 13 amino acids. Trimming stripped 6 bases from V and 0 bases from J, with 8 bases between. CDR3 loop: CASSRTSNYGYTF. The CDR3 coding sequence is TGTGCCAGCAGCAGGACCTCTAACTATGGCTACACCTTC.

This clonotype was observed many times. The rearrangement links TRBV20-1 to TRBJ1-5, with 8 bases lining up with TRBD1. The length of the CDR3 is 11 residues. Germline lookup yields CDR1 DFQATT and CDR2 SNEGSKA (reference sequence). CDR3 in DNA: TGCACCAGACAGGGGAATCAGCCCCAGCATTTT. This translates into CTRQGNQPQHF.

The CDR3 spells CASSPPRYSYEQYF. The CDR3 region has the DNA TGTGCCAGCAGTCCGCCCAGGTATTCCTACGAGCAGTACTTC. J is TRBJ2-7 and V is TRBV12-3 or TRBV12-4; D is ambiguous. CDR3 size: 14 residues. V was clipped by 5 bases and J by 1 base, with 12 bases between them.

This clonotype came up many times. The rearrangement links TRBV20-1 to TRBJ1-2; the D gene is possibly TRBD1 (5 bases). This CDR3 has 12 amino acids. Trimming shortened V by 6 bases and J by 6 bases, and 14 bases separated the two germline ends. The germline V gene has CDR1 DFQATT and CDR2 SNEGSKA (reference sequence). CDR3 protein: CSAPAGSNGYTF. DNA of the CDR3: TGCAGTGCACCGGCAGGGTCGAATGGCTACACCTTC.

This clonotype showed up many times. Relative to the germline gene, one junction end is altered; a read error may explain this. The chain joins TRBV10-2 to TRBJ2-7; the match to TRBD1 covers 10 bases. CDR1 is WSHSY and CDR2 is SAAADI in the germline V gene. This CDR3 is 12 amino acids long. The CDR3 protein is CASSEGQGDPIF. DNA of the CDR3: TGCGCCAGCAGTGAGGGACAGGGGGATCCAATCTTC.

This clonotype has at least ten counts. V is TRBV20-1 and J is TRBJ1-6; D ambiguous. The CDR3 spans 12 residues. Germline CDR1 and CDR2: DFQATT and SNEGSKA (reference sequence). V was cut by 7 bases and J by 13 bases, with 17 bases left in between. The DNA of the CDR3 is TGCAGTGTTGGAGGCCCCGATAGGCCCCTCCACTTT. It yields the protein CSVGGPDRPLHF.

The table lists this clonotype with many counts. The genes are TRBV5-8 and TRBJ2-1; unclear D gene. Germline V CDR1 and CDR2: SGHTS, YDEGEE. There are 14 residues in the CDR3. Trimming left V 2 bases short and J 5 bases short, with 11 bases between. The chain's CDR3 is CASSLYSGNNEQFF. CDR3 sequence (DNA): TGTGCCAGCAGCTTATACTCCGGAAACAATGAGCAGTTCTTC.